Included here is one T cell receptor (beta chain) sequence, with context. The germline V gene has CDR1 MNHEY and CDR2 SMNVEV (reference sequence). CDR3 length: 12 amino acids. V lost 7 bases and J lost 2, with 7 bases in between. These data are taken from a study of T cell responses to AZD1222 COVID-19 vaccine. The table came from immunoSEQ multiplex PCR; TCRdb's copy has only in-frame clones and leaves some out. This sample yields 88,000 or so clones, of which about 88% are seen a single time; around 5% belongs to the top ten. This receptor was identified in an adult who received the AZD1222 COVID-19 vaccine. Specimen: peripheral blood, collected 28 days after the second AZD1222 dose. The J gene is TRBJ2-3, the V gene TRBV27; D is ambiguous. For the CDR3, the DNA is TGTGCCAGCATAGGACCCACAGATACGCAGTATTTT. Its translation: CASIGPTDTQYF.